This T cell receptor (beta chain) was retrieved from a study of CD8 T cells in ankylosing spondylitis. The CDR3 contains 12 residues. Germline V gene lookup returns CDR1 SGHTA and CDR2 FQGNSA. Study-level findings and limits: In synovial fluid and blood from reactive arthritis, some motif variants were previously reported. As reported, disease-linked clones showed significant enrichment in matched ankylosing spondylitis synovial fluid.

This clonotype was seen at least ten times. Its antigen remains unknown. One end of the junction fails to match germline, which may point to a read error. With molecular barcodes, quantitative 5'-RACE was used to make the TCR beta libraries. TCRdb passed the 5' RACE reads through MiXCR, listing each CDR3 protein once. This sample yields around 330,000 distinct CDR3 sequences, of which more than 9% are seen a single time; about 10% belongs to the top ten. This sequence was found in a female donor with ankylosing spondylitis or in good health (not recorded which). The sequencing sample was made of blood, either unsorted or a sorted T cell fraction (not recorded which). The V and J genes are TRBV7-2 and TRBJ2-3, with D uncertain. This CDR3 reads CASRLVTDTQYF. In DNA form, the CDR3 reads TGTGCCAGCAGATTAGTCACAGATACGCAGTATTTT.